What follows are 17 T cell receptor beta chains derived from one specimen sequenced in a study of preoperative IRX-2 immunotherapy in early breast cancer. TCRdb's copy holds only in-frame clones and misses some; the assay was immunoSEQ multiplex PCR. Of about 33,000 clones listed, roughly 89% are singletons. The treatment here: preoperative locoregional IRX-2 cytokine immunotherapy. The specimen was tumor tissue, collected after IRX-2 immunotherapy. These receptors all come from a human donor with breast cancer.

J is TRBJ2-7 and V is TRBV18; TRBD1 is a possible D gene (6 bases). V lost 2 bases to trimming and J lost 3 bases, with 17 bases between them. Per germline, CDR1 KGHSH and CDR2 LQKENI. CDR3 size: 16 residues. CDR3 sequence reads: CASSPVGTPSGYEQYV. The CDR3, as DNA: TGTGCCAGCTCACCAGTGGGGACACCGTCGGGCTACGAGCAGTACGTC.

The chain is built from TRBV28 and TRBJ2-7, with D perhaps assigned TRBD1 or TRBD2 (5 bases each). Germline CDR1 and CDR2: MDHEN and SYDVKM. The CDR3 has 15 residues. V was pared by 3 bases and J by 2 bases, with 14 bases between. The CDR3 loop reads CASSFRLRGTYEQYV. CDR3 sequence (DNA): TGTGCCAGCAGTTTCCGCCTGAGGGGAACCTACGAGCAGTACGTC.

The rearrangement joins TRBV6-8 to TRBJ1-2; D remains ambiguous. V lost 10 bases and J lost 7, with 25 bases in between. The germline CDR1 and CDR2 sequences are MNHGY and SAAAGT. CDR3 length: 15 residues. CDR3 in amino acids: CATLAADERRSGYTF. In DNA form, the CDR3 reads TGTGCCACGTTGGCGGCAGACGAACGGAGAAGTGGCTACACCTTC.

V gene TRBV19 combines with J gene TRBJ1-1, with 7 nucleotides matching TRBD1. The length of the CDR3 is 14 residues. Germline V gives CDR1 LNHDA, CDR2 SQIVND (reference sequence). After removal of 6 bases from V and 10 bases from J, the junction contained 14 bases not matched to a gene. The CDR3 here is CASRRARQGLRAFF. As DNA, the CDR3 is TGTGCCAGTAGGAGAGCCAGACAGGGTCTTAGAGCTTTCTTT.

The chain couples TRBV11-3 to TRBJ2-6; D possibly corresponds to TRBD1 (6 bases). Germline V lookup: CDR1 SGHNT, CDR2 YENEEA. V gave up 5 bases and J gave up 0 bases, with 11 bases separating them. This CDR3 contains 16 residues. The CDR3 region is CASSAKGGSGANVLTF. The CDR3 DNA reads as TGTGCCAGCAGCGCCAAAGGGGGCTCTGGGGCCAACGTCCTGACTTTC.

The gene calls are TRBV28 and TRBJ1-5; D gene uncertain. CDR1 is MDHEN, CDR2 SYDVKM, per germline. V dropped 4 bases and J dropped 7 bases, with 20 bases sitting between them. CDR3 size: 16 residues. The chain's CDR3 is CASSSDELAPGQPQHF. The CDR3 DNA is TGTGCCAGCAGTTCTGACGAGTTGGCCCCTGGACAGCCCCAGCATTTT.

The rearrangement links TRBV6-8 to TRBJ1-5; D is undetermined. V lost 5 bases and J 2 bases, leaving 22 bases between the germline ends. This CDR3 contains 18 residues. CDR1 is MNHGY, CDR2 SAAAGT, per germline. The CDR3 protein is CASSDAGSLGRGNQPQHF. CDR3 nucleotide sequence: TGTGCCAGCAGTGACGCCGGGTCCCTTGGGAGGGGCAATCAGCCCCAGCATTTT.

The CDR3 DNA sequence: TGTGCCAGCAGTGAAGGGGGGGGCCGATCCTACGAGCAGTACGTC. This gives the protein CASSEGGGRSYEQYV. The chain has TRBV25-1 and TRBJ2-7; a possible D gene is TRBD2 (7 bases). CDR3 size: 15 residues. Trimming took off 2 bases at V and 1 base at J, with 12 bases between the two ends. The germline V gene encodes CDR1 MGHDK and CDR2 SYGVNS.

This clone came up once. The V call is TRBV19, the J call TRBJ1-2; D is undetermined. The CDR3 is made up of 14 amino acids. V gave up 4 bases and J gave up 4 bases, with 13 bases separating them. Germline values: CDR1 LNHDA, CDR2 SQIVND (reference sequence). The CDR3 coding sequence is TGTGCCAGTAGTACCATTCAGACGTTCTATGGCTACACCTTC. Encoded protein: CASSTIQTFYGYTF.

This chain connects TRBV22-1 to TRBJ2-1; TRBD2 is the table's D call, not checked against the DNA. TRBV22-1 has pseudogene status. This CDR3 is 17 amino acids long. The CDR3 here is CASSHLLRRTLNNEQFF. The CDR3 DNA sequence: TGTGCCAGCAGTCACCTACTCAGGCGGACTCTTAACAATGAGCAGTTCTTC.

This clone has more than one count but fewer than ten. The genes are TRBV1 and TRBJ1-2. TRBV1 is shown as a pseudogene. The CDR3 loop spans 15 amino acids. The CDR3 loop reads CASSQEWGDNYGYTF. CDR3 DNA sequence: TGCGCCAGCAGCCAAGAGTGGGGGGACAACTATGGCTACACCTTC.

This clone was seen only once. The chain combines TRBV29-1 with TRBJ1-3, with D unresolved. The CDR3 covers 14 residues. Germline CDR1 is SQVTM and CDR2 is ANQGSEA. Trimming shortened V by 4 bases and J by 0 bases, and 10 bases separated the two germline ends. CDR3 bases: TGCAGCGTTGTGGTGGAATACTCTGGAAACACCATATATTTT. Translation gives CSVVVEYSGNTIYF. Full variable domain (rest looked up from reference TRBV29-1 and TRBJ1-3): SAVISQKPSRDICQRGTSLTIQCQVDSQVTMMFWYRQQPGQSLTLIATANQGSEATYESGFVIDKFPISRPNLTFSTLTVSNMSPEDSSIYLCSVVVEYSGNTIYFGEGSWLTVV.

The chain recombines TRBV11-3 with TRBJ2-5; 11 bases are a match to TRBD1. CDR3 length: 14 amino acids. In germline, CDR1 is SGHNT, CDR2 YENEEA. V was pared by 5 bases and J by 5 bases, with 4 bases of the junction left unmatched. CDR3 protein: CASSPRTGGETQYF. The CDR3 DNA follows: TGTGCCAGCAGCCCTCGGACAGGGGGCGAGACCCAGTACTTC.

This clone has only one observation. The chain links TRBV7-1 to TRBJ1-2, with a tentative D call TRBD1 (5 bases). TRBV7-1 has ORF status, its function being uncertain. The length of the CDR3 is 13 residues. The V end lost 5 bases, the J end lost 5 bases, and 12 bases lay between the germline ends. The CDR3 loop is CASSGTAAYGYTF. CDR3 DNA sequence: TGTGCCAGCAGCGGGACGGCCGCTTATGGCTACACCTTC.

The chain recombines TRBV6-8 with TRBJ1-1, with 11 bases that match TRBD1. CDR1 MNHGY and CDR2 SAAAGT come from the germline V gene. With 2 bases clipped from V and 12 bases from J, the junction kept 11 bases outside the gene matches. This CDR3 is 15 amino acids long. The CDR3 here is CASSYEIWTGGETFF. The CDR3 DNA sequence: TGTGCCAGCAGTTACGAAATATGGACAGGGGGCGAAACTTTCTTT.

About this clone: One junction end does not reproduce the germline sequence, and a read error may be involved. This chain links TRBV6-8 with TRBJ2-7, with 7 bases lining up with TRBD1. The CDR3 extends over 15 amino acids. Germline V gives CDR1 MNHGY, CDR2 SAAAGT. The CDR3, as DNA: TGTGCCATCAGTGGGCTAGGGGGCGCGTCGGACGAGCAGTACTTC. As protein: CAISGLGGASDEQYF.

V is TRBV1 and J is TRBJ1-2; TRBD1, the table's D call, was not compared with the DNA. TRBV1 is designated a pseudogene. There are 16 residues in the CDR3. The CDR3 here is CASSQDWDTGSGGYTF. CDR3 in DNA: TGCGCCAGCAGCCAAGATTGGGACACCGGGTCGGGAGGCTACACCTTC.